This TCR beta chain emerged from a study of blood T cell repertoires in COVID-19. Assay: immunoSEQ multiplex PCR; the TCRdb copy retains only in-frame clones and omits some. The sample lists about 190,000 clones, 60% to 85% occurring once. This clone was recorded only once. Trimming removed 0 bases from V and 4 bases from J; junction bases left unmatched: 6. This CDR3 region has 15 residues. The germline V gene has CDR1 SGHRS and CDR2 YFSETQ. The chain joins TRBV5-1 to TRBJ2-5; the match to TRBD1 covers 7 bases. Sample: peripheral blood. This receptor was taken from a man aged 55 to 69 with active or convalescent COVID-19. The DNA for the CDR3 is TGCGCCAGCAGCTTGGGACAGGGTGGAGGAGAGACCCAGTACTTC. This sequence encodes CASSLGQGGGETQYF.